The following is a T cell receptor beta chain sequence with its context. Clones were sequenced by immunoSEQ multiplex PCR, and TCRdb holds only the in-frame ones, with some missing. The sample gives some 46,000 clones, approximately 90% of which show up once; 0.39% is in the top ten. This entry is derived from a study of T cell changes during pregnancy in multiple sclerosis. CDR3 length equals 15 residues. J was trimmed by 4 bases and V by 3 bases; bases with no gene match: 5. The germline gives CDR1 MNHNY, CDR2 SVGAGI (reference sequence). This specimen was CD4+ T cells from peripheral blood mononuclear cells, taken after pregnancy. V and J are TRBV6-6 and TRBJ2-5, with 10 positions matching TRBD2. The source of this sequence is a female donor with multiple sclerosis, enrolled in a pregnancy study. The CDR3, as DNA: TGTGCCAGCAGTTATCTAGCGGGAGTTGGAGAGACCCAGTACTTC. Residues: CASSYLAGVGETQYF.